A selection of T cell receptor beta chains follows, all from one sample in a study of blood T cell repertoires in COVID-19. Repertoires were generated with immunoSEQ multiplex PCR, while TCRdb's copy carries only in-frame clones and drops some. This table holds roughly 100,000 clones, 85% to 90% found once. Material: peripheral blood. All receptors derive from a woman at least 80 years old with acute or convalescent COVID-19. CDR3s leave out the opening cysteine and the closing phenylalanine or tryptophan. Clone size is given for some rows only: seen once, a few or many times, or a class if the clone is expanded.

j_call | v_call | clone_size | cdr3_aa
TRBJ2-2 | TRBV7-9 | . | ASSLIAGANTGELF
TRBJ2-7 | TRBV12-3/TRBV12-4 | . | ASSLDWYYEQY
TRBJ1-4 | TRBV19 | . | ASSLQGFNEKLF
TRBJ2-7 | TRBV12-3/TRBV12-4 | . | ASSLWGVYEQY
TRBJ2-7 | TRBV6-2/TRBV6-3 | . | ASSYSGQGAYEQY
TRBJ2-7 | TRBV28 | . | ASSLSAGRVTLYEQY
TRBJ1-6 | TRBV5-6 | . | ASSLSGTGVHSPLH
TRBJ1-1 | TRBV6-1 | . | ASSVTVPGQGWSTEAF
TRBJ1-5 | TRBV6-5 | . | ASKLSGHLNQPQH
TRBJ1-2 | TRBV5-1 | once | ASSQGIGYGYT
TRBJ1-5 | TRBV28 | . | ASSLPGKINQPQH
TRBJ2-7 | TRBV10-1 | . | ASSQEEGVHEQY
TRBJ2-7 | TRBV4-1 | . | ASSQGPDSTYEQY
TRBJ1-1 | TRBV14 | . | ASSQDLHGSAEAF
TRBJ1-1 | TRBV5-6 | . | ASSSTPSAGTEAF